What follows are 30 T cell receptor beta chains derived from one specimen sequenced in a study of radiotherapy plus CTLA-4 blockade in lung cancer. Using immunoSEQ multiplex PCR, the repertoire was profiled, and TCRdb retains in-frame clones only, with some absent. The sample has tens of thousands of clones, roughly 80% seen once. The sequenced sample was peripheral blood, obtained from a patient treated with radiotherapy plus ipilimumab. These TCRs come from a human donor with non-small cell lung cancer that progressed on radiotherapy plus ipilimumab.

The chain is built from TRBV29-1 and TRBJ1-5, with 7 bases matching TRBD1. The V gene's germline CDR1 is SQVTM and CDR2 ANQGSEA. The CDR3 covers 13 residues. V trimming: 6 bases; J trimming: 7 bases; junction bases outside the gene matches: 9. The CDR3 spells CSVLQGVGQPQHF. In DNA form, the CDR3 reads TGCAGCGTCCTCCAGGGGGTCGGGCAGCCCCAGCATTTT.

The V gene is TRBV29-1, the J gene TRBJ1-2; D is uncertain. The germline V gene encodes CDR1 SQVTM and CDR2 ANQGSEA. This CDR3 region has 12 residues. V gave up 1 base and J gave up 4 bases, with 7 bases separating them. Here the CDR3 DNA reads TGCAGCGTTGAAGGGAGGGCCTATGGCTACACCTTC. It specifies CSVEGRAYGYTF.

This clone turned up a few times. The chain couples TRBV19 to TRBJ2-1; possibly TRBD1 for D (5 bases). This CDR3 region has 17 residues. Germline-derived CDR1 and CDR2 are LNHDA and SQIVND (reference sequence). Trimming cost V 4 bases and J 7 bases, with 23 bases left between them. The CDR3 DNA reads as TGTGCCAGTAGTACCCAGAAGGACATCTTCTTGGGGAATGAGCAGTTCTTC. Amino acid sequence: CASSTQKDIFLGNEQFF.

The CDR3 is CASSRELGVLEFF. The CDR3 bases are TGTGCCAGCAGCCGCGAACTGGGGGTTCTTGAGTTCTTC. The chain recombines TRBV11-1 with TRBJ2-1; perhaps D is TRBD1 or TRBD2 (5 bases each). With 5 bases removed from V and 14 bases from J, the gap between germline ends came to 19 bases. Germline V gene data show CDR1 as SGHAT and CDR2 as FQDESV (reference sequence). CDR3 size: 13 residues.

The CDR3 reads CASSPGLGSNTGELFF. The CDR3, as DNA: TGTGCCAGCTCACCTGGTCTAGGATCCAACACCGGGGAGCTGTTTTTT. The chain combines TRBV18 with TRBJ2-2, with D hard to call. Germline CDR1 reads KGHSH; CDR2 reads LQKENI. The CDR3 extends over 16 amino acids. The ends were cut back, 3 bases at V and 2 bases at J, with 13 bases in the middle.

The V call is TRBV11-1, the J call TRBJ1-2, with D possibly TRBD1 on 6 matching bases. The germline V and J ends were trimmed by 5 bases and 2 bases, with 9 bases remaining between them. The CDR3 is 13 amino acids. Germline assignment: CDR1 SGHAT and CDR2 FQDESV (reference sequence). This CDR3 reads CASSQGQNYGYTF. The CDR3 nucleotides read TGTGCCAGCAGCCAGGGGCAGAACTATGGCTACACCTTC.

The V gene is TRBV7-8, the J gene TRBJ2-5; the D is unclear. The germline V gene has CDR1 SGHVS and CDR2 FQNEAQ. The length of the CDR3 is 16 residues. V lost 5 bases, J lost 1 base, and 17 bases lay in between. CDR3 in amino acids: CASSASWATAQETQYF. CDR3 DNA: TGTGCCAGCAGCGCCAGTTGGGCGACGGCCCAAGAGACCCAGTACTTC.

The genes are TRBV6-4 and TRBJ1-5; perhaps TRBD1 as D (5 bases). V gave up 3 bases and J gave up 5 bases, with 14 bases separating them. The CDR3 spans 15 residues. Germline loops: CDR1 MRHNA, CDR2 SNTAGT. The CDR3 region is CASSEGKQTDQPQHF. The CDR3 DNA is TGTGCCAGCAGTGAAGGTAAACAGACAGATCAGCCCCAGCATTTT.

CDR3 sequence: CASSLGQSGGYTF. CDR3 DNA sequence: TGTGCCAGCAGCTTGGGACAGTCTGGTGGCTACACCTTC. This chain links TRBV7-6 with TRBJ1-2; 7 bases match TRBD1. Germline V gene data show CDR1 as SGHVS and CDR2 as FNYEAQ. V trimming: 3 bases; J trimming: 7 bases; junction bases outside the gene matches: 5. This CDR3 has 13 amino acids. Full variable domain (outside the CDR3, taken from reference TRBV7-6 and TRBJ1-2): GAGVSQSPRYKVTKRGQDVALRCDPISGHVSLYWYRQALGQGPEFLTYFNYEAQQDKSGLPNDRFSAERPEGSISTLTIQRTEQRDSAMYRCASSLGQSGGYTFGSGTRLTVV.

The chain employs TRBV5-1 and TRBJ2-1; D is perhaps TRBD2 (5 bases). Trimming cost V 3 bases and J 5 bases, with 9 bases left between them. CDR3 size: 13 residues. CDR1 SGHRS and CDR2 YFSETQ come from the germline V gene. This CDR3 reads CASSWTGNNEQFF. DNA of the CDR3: TGCGCCAGCAGCTGGACTGGAAACAATGAGCAGTTCTTC. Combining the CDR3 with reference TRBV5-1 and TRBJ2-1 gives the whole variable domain KAGVTQTPRYLIKTRGQQVTLSCSPISGHRSVSWYQQTPGQGLQFLFEYFSETQRNKGNFPGRFSGRQFSNSRSEMNVSTLELGDSALYLCASSWTGNNEQFFGPGTRLTVL.

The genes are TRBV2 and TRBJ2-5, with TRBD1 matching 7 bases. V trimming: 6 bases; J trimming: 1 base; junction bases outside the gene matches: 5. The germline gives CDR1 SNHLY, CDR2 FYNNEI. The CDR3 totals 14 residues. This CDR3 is CASSRDRAQETQYF. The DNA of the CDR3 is TGTGCCAGCAGCAGAGACAGGGCCCAAGAGACCCAGTACTTC.

DNA of the CDR3: TGCGCCAGCAGCCTCGGGACGGGGGTCACTGAAGCTTTCTTT. Its translation is CASSLGTGVTEAFF. The V and J genes are TRBV4-1 and TRBJ1-1, with D perhaps matching TRBD1 (5 bases). This CDR3 has 14 residues. V gave up 4 bases and J gave up 4 bases, with 13 bases separating them. Germline-derived CDR1 and CDR2 are MGHRA and YSYEKL.

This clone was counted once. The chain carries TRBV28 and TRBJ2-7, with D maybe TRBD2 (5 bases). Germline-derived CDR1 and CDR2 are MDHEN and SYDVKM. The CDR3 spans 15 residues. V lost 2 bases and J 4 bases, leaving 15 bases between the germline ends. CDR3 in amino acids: CASSLPREISYEQYF. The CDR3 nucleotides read TGTGCCAGCAGTTTACCTCGGGAAATAAGTTACGAGCAGTACTTC.

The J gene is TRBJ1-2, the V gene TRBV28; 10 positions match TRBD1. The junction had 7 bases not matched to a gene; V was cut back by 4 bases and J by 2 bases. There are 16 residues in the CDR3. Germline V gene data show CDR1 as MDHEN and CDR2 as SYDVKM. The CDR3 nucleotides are TGTGCCAGCAGTTCGGGACAGGGGTTTGGGAACTATGGCTACACCTTC. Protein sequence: CASSSGQGFGNYGYTF.

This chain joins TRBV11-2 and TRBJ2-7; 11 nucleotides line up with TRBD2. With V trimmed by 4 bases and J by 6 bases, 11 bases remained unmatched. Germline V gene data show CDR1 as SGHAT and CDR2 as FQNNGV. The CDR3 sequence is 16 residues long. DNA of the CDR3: TGTGCCAGCAGCTATACGCGACTAGCGGGATCCCCCGAGCAGTACTTC. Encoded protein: CASSYTRLAGSPEQYF.

Written as DNA, the CDR3 is TGTGCCAGCAGCTCGTGGACCGATACAGATACGCAGTATTTT. Its protein is CASSSWTDTDTQYF. The V and J genes are TRBV7-9 and TRBJ2-3, with D unresolved. V lost 4 bases, J lost 3 bases, and 11 bases lay in between. The CDR3 loop spans 14 amino acids. Germline lookup yields CDR1 SEHNR and CDR2 FQNEAQ (reference sequence).

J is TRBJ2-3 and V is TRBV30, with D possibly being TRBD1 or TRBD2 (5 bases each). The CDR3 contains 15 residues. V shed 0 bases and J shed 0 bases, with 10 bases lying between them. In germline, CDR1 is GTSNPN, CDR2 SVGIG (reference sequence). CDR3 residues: CAWSVWGSSTDTQYF. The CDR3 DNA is TGTGCCTGGAGTGTTTGGGGGAGCAGCACAGATACGCAGTATTTT.

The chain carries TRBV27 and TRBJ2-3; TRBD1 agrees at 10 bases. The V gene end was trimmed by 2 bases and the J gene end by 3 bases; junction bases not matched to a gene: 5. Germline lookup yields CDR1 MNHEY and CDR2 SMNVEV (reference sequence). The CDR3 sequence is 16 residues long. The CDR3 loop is CASSLTPGQGTDTQYF. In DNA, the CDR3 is TGTGCCAGCAGTTTAACCCCGGGACAGGGGACAGATACGCAGTATTTT.

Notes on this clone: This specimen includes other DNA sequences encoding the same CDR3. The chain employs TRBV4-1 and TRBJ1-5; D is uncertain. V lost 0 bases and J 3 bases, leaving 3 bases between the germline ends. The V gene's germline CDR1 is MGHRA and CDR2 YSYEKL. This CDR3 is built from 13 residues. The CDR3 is CASSQDINQPQHF. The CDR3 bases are TGCGCCAGCAGCCAAGACATCAATCAGCCCCAGCATTTT.

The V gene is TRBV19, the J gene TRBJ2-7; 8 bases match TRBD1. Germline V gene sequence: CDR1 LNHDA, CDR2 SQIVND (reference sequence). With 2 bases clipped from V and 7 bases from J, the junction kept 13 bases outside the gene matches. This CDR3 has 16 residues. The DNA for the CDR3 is TGTGCCAGTAGTATAAGGTCCGGGCAGGGGGCATATGAGCAGTACTTC. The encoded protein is CASSIRSGQGAYEQYF. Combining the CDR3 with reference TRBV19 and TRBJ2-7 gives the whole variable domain DGGITQSPKYLFRKEGQNVTLSCEQNLNHDAMYWYRQDPGQGLRLIYYSQIVNDFQKGDIAEGYSVSREKKESFPLTVTSAQKNPTAFYLCASSIRSGQGAYEQYFGPGTRLTVT.

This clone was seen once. This CDR3 is CAWSNYEQYF. CDR3 bases: TGTGCCTGGAGCAACTACGAGCAGTACTTC. The genes are TRBV30 and TRBJ2-7; the D is unclear. The CDR3 has 10 residues. Between the trimmed V and J ends, which lost 3 bases and 3 bases, there was a span of 3 bases. Germline lookup yields CDR1 GTSNPN and CDR2 SVGIG (reference sequence). The variable domain in full, completed from reference TRBV30 and TRBJ2-7, reads SQTIHQWPATLVQPVGSPLSLECTVEGTSNPNLYWYRQAAGRGLQLLFYSVGIGQISSEVPQNLSASRPQDRQFILSSKKLLLSDSGFYLCAWSNYEQYFGPGTRLTVT.

The CDR3 is CASRGQGSGNIQYF. In DNA form, the CDR3 reads TGTGCCAGTCGTGGGCAGGGTTCTGGAAACATTCAGTACTTC. The rearrangement joins TRBV19 to TRBJ2-4; TRBD1 might be the D (5 bases). The CDR3 length is 14 residues. Looked up from germline, CDR1 is LNHDA and CDR2 is SQIVND (reference sequence). Trimming cost V 8 bases and J 6 bases, with 17 bases left between them.

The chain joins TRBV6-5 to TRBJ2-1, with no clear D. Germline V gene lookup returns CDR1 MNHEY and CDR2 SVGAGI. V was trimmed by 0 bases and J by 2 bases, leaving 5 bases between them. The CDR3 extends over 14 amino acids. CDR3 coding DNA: TGTGCCAGCAGTTACTCCCTTCCCTACAATGAGCAGTTCTTC. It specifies CASSYSLPYNEQFF.

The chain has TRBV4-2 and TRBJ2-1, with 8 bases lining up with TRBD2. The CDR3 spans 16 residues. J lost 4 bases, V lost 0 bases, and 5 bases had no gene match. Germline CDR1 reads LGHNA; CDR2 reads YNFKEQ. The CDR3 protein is CASSQDHGLAYNEQFF. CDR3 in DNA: TGTGCCAGCAGCCAAGATCACGGACTAGCTTACAATGAGCAGTTCTTC.

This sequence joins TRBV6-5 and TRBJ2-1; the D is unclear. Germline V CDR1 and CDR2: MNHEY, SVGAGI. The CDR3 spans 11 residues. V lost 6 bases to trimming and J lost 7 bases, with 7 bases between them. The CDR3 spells CASRVWNEQFF. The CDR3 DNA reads TGTGCCAGCAGGGTGTGGAATGAGCAGTTCTTC.

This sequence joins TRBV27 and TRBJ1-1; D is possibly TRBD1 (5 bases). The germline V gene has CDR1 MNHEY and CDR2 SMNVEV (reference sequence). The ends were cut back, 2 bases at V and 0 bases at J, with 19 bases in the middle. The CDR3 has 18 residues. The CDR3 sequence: CASSLTGGLLTMNTEAFF. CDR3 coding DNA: TGTGCCAGCAGTTTAACAGGAGGATTACTTACTATGAACACTGAAGCTTTCTTT.

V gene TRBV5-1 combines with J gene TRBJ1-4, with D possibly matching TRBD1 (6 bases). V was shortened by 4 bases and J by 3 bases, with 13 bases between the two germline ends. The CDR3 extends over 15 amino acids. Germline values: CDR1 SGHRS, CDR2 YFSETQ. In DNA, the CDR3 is TGCGCCAGCAGCCTACAGGGACAAGCTAATGAAAAACTGTTTTTT. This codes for CASSLQGQANEKLFF.

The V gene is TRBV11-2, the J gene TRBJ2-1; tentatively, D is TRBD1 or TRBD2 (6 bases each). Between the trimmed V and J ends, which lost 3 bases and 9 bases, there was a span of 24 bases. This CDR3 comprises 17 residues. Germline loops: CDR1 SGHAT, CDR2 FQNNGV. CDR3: CASSFETLIGGLFEQFF. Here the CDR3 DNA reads TGTGCCAGCAGCTTCGAAACCCTAATAGGGGGGCTATTTGAGCAGTTCTTC.

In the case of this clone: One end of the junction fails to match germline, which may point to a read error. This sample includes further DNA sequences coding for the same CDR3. The CDR3 loop reads CASSADRGNDKLANEKLFF. In nucleotides, the CDR3 is TGCGCCAGCTCAGCAGACAGGGGAAACGATAAACTGGCTAATGAAAAACTGTTTTTT. The chain couples TRBV18 to TRBJ1-4; TRBD1 matches 8 bases. Germline CDR1 KGHSH, CDR2 LQKENI. This CDR3 has 19 residues.

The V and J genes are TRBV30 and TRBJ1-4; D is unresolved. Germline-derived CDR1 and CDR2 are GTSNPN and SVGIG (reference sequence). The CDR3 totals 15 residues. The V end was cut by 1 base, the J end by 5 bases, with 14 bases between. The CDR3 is CAWSDKGRFNEKLFF. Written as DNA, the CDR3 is TGTGCCTGGAGTGACAAAGGACGGTTCAATGAAAAACTGTTTTTT.